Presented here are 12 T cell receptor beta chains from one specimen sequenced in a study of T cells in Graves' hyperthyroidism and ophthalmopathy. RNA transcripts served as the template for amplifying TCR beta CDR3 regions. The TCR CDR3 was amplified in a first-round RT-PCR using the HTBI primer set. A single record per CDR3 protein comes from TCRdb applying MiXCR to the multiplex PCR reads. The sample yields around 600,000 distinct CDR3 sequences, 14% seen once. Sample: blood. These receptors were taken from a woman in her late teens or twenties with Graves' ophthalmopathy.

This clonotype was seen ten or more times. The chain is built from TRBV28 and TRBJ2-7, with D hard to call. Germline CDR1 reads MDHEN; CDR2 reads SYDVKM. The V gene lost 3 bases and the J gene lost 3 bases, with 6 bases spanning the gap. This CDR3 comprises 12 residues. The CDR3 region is CASSFFDYEQYF. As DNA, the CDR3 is TGTGCCAGCAGTTTTTTTGACTACGAGCAGTACTTC.

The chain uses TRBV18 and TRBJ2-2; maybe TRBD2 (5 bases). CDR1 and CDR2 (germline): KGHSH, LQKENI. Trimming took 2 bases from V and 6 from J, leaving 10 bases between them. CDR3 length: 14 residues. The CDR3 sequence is CASSPEGQSGELFF. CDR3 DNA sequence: TGTGCCAGCTCACCAGAGGGCCAATCCGGGGAGCTGTTTTTT.

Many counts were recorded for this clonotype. CDR3 nucleotide sequence: TGTGCCAGCAGCTTAGGTTCCGGGAGCCTGGGGGAGACCCAGTACTTC. Translating it yields CASSLGSGSLGETQYF. The chain is built from TRBV7-8 and TRBJ2-5, with D tentatively TRBD2 (6 bases). This CDR3 region has 16 residues. Germline loops: CDR1 SGHVS, CDR2 FQNEAQ. V lost 1 base and J lost 5, with 17 bases in between.

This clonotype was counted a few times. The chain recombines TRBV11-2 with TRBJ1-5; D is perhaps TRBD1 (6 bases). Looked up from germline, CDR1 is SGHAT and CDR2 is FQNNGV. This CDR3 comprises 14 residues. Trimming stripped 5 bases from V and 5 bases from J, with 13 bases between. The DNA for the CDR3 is TGTGCCAGCAGCCGAGAACAGGGCTATCAGCCCCAGCATTTT. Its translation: CASSREQGYQPQHF.

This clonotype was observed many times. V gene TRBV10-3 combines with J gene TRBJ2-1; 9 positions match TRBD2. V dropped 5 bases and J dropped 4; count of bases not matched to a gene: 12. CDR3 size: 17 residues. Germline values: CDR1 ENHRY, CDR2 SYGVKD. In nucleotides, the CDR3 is TGTGCCATCAGTTCCGCCCCGAGGACTAGCGCATACAATGAGCAGTTCTTC. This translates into CAISSAPRTSAYNEQFF.

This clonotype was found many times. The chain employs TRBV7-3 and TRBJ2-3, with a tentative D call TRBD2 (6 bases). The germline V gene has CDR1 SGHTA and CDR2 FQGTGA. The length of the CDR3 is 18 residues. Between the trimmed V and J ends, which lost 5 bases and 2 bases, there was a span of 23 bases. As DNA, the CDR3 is TGTGCCAGCAGCCCAACCCCTGCGGGACTCCTAACCACAGATACGCAGTATTTT. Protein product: CASSPTPAGLLTTDTQYF.

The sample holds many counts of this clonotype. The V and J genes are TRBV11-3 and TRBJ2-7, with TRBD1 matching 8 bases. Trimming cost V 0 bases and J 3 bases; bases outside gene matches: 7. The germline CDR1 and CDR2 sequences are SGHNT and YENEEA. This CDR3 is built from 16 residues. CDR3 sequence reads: CASSLDGTGTYYEQYF. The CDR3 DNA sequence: TGTGCCAGCAGCTTAGATGGGACAGGCACCTACTACGAGCAGTACTTC.

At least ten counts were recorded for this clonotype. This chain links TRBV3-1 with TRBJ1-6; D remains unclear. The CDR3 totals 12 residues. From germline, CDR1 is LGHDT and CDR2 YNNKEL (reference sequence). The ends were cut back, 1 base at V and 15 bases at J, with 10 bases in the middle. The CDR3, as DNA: TGTGCCAGCAGCCAAGTAGCGGGGTTCCTCCACTTT. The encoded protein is CASSQVAGFLHF.

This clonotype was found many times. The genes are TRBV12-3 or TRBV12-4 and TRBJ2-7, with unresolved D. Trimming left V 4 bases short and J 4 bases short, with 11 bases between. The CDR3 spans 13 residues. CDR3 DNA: TGTGCCAGCAGTTCAGGCTTCTTATACGAGCAGTACTTC. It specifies CASSSGFLYEQYF.

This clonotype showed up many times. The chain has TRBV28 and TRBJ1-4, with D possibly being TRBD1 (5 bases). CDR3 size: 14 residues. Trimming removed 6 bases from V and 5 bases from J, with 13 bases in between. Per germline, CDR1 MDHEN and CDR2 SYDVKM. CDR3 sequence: CASRMGRENEKLFF. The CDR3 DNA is TGTGCCAGCAGGATGGGACGCGAGAATGAAAAACTGTTTTTT.

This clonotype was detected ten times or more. CDR3 sequence: CASSYSTSSGRADTQYF. As DNA, the CDR3 is TGTGCCAGCAGTTACTCGACGTCTAGCGGGAGAGCAGATACGCAGTATTTT. This chain joins TRBV6-6 and TRBJ2-3, with 10 bases that match TRBD2. In germline, CDR1 is MNHNY, CDR2 SVGAGI (reference sequence). J lost 4 bases, V lost 0 bases, and 7 bases had no gene match. The CDR3 sequence is 17 residues long.

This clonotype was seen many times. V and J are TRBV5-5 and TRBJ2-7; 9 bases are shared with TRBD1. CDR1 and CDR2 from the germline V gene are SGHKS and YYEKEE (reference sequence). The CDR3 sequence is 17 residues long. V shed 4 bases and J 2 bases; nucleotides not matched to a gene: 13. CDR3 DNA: TGTGCCAGCAGCACCACAGGGGGCTGGATGCGCACCTACGAGCAGTACTTC. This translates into CASSTTGGWMRTYEQYF.